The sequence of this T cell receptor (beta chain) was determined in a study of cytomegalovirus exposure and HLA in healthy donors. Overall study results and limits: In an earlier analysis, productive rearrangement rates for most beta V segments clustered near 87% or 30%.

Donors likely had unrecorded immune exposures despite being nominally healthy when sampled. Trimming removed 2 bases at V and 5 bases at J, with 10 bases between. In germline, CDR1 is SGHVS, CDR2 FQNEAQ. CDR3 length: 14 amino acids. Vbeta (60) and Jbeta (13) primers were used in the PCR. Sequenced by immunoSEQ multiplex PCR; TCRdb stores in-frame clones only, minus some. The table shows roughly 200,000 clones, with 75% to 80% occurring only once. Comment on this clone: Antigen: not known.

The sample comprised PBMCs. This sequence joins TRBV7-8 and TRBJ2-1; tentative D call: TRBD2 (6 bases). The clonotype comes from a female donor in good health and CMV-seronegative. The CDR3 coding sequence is TGTGCCAGCAGCTTACAGCCGGGAGACAATGAGCAGTTCTTC. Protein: CASSLQPGDNEQFF. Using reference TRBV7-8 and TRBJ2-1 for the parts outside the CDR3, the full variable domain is GAGVSQSPRYKVAKRGQDVALRCDPISGHVSLFWYQQALGQGPEFLTYFQNEAQLDKSGLPSDRFFAERPEGSVSTLKIQRTQQEDSAVYLCASSLQPGDNEQFFGPGTRLTVL.